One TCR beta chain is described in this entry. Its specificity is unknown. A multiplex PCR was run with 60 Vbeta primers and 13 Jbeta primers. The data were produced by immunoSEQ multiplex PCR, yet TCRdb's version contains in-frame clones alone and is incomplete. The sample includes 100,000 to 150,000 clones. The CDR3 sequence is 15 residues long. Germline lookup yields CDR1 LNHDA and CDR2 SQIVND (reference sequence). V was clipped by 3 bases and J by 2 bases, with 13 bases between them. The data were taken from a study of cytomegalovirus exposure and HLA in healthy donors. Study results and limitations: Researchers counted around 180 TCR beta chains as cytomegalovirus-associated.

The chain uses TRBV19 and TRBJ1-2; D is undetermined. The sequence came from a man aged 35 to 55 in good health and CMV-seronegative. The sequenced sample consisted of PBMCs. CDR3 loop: CASSINGELNYGYTF. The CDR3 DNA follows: TGTGCCAGTAGTATTAACGGGGAGTTGAACTATGGCTACACCTTC.